This T cell receptor beta chain was identified in a study of shared T cell receptors in the human thymus. The protocol was immunoSEQ multiplex PCR, while the TCRdb copy is restricted to in-frame clones and leaves out a portion. The sample has approximately 730,000 clones, 80% to 90% seen once. Another study also made use of these data, one on human thymus T cells. According to that study: All donors were healthy Finnish infants who were undergoing corrective surgery to treat congenital heart defects. Thymic tissue was derived from resections collected during corrective heart surgery. A high degree of thymic repertoire overlap among unrelated individuals was reported in related research.

Source material: thymocytes. The origin of this receptor is a girl under three years old with a congenital heart defect.

The CDR3 nucleotides read TGTGCCAGTAGTATTAGCGGGGCCCTTCCCTACGAGCAGTACTTC. Its translation is CASSISGALPYEQYF. V usage is TRBV19 and J usage is TRBJ2-7; 8 positions match TRBD2. V lost 3 bases and J lost 2; bases outside the gene matches: 6. This CDR3 spans 15 amino acids. Germline V gene sequence: CDR1 LNHDA, CDR2 SQIVND (reference sequence).